The sequence of this T cell receptor beta chain was determined in a study of CD8 T cells in Susac syndrome. For the study at large: When blood was collected, patients with Susac syndrome were therapy-naive, were taking corticosteroids, or were receiving intravenous immunoglobulin alone. Study results and limitations: Across the total CD8+ repertoires, about 15 Susac-specific public clones were detected, and across the CD8+ TEMRA repertoires, roughly five such clones were detected. Peak Susac CD8+ clonal expansion occurred in TEMRA cells and active patients.

As regards this clonotype: Its specificity is unknown.

The CDR3 loop spans 13 amino acids. CDR1 and CDR2 from the germline V gene are SNHLY and FYNNEI. Trimming removed 8 bases at V and 6 bases at J, with 13 bases between. The RNA, about 0.45 to 1 ug, was put through reverse transcription using random hexamers. Coverage of TCR beta CDR3 amplification by immunoSEQ multiplex PCR extended to 54 Vbeta and 13 Jbeta. TCRdb fed the immunoSEQ multiplex PCR reads into MiXCR, producing one record per CDR3 protein. The sample yields around 100,000 distinct CDR3 sequences, approximately 95% seen once. The chain combines TRBV2 with TRBJ1-4; a possible D gene is TRBD1 (5 bases). Sequenced input: CD8+ T cells from PBMCs. This TCR was sampled from a human donor with Susac syndrome. CDR3 bases: TGTGCCAGCTGGTACAGGATGGATGAAAAACTGTTTTTT. This translates into CASWYRMDEKLFF.